Given below is one T cell receptor beta chain in context. These data are taken from a study of cytomegalovirus exposure and HLA in healthy donors. The primer mix had 60 Vbeta and 13 Jbeta primers. Repertoires were generated with immunoSEQ multiplex PCR, while TCRdb's copy carries only in-frame clones and drops some. This sample has around 150,000 clones, with 70% to 85% found just once. After removal of 1 base from V and 4 bases from J, the junction contained 2 bases not matched to a gene. This CDR3 has 15 residues. Germline V lookup: CDR1 SEHNR, CDR2 FQNEAQ (reference sequence). Sample: PBMCs. The chain carries TRBV7-9 and TRBJ2-3; TRBD2 aligns across 10 bases. The origin of this receptor is a man aged 35 to 55 in good health and CMV-seropositive. DNA of the CDR3: TGTGCCAGCAGCTTAGTCCTAGCGGGAGCAGATACGCAGTATTTT. It translates to CASSLVLAGADTQYF.